Reported below is one T cell receptor (beta chain). The target antigen is unknown. This entry comes from a study of shared clonotypes between healthy human individuals. General study points: The authors expected sequencing depth to affect clonotype sharing among donors. Depth was large, yet rarefaction showed that sorted-subset sequencing was incomplete.

CDR3 length: 15 amino acids. The V gene's germline CDR1 is MNHEY and CDR2 SMNVEV (reference sequence). Trimming took 4 bases from V and 6 from J; bases not matched to a gene: 9. In the naive CD8 group, cells lacked CD45RO and were positively selected for CCR7, so terminally differentiated effector memory CD45RA+ cells were left out. Only in-frame clones appear in the TCRdb table, and some are missing; sequencing was by immunoSEQ multiplex PCR. The data contain roughly 2,000,000 clones, 85% to 95% of them singletons. V usage is TRBV27 and J usage is TRBJ2-1; 7 bases are shared with TRBD2. The source is a man between 18 and 29 years old in good health. Some clones in this sample may be carry-over from other donors' samples. Sequencing used naive CD8+ T cells from PBMCs. The CDR3 DNA follows: TGTGCCAGCAGTTACCGGGACTACCGGGGCAATGAGCAGTTCTTC. Its translation is CASSYRDYRGNEQFF.